These 6 T cell receptor beta chains were all obtained from the same sample, sequenced in a study of T cells in Graves' hyperthyroidism and ophthalmopathy (dated by TCRdb to between 2018 and 2020). Libraries were made using multiplex PCR. Sequencer: Illumina HiSeq 2000. Amplification of TCR beta CDR3 regions was carried out from RNA transcripts. The TCR CDR3 was subjected to a first round of RT-PCR using the HTBI primer set and the Qiagen OneStep RT-PCR kit. The public sequencing data were trimmed at Q25 with fastp and processed into clonotypes with MiXCR by TCRdb, which kept only in-frame beta chains. Each CDR3 protein appears once, grouped with its most common genes and DNA. This sample gives about 59,000 distinct CDR3 sequences in total; approximately 53% of them show up just once. The ten most abundant clones make up approximately 3.3% of the sample. Sequencing used blood. These receptors originate from an older woman with Graves' ophthalmopathy.

The chain is built from TRBV20-1 and TRBJ2-1; 8 positions match TRBD1. The germline gives CDR1 DFQATT, CDR2 SNEGSKA (reference sequence). V dropped 5 bases and J dropped 5; count of bases not matched to a gene: 11. The length of the CDR3 is 15 residues. For the CDR3, the DNA is TGCAGTGCTGAAGACAGGGGTGTGAGAAACAATGAGCAGTTCTTC. It codes for CSAEDRGVRNNEQFF.

This clonotype was counted at least ten times. V usage is TRBV20-1 and J usage is TRBJ1-1; 8 nucleotides align to TRBD1. The CDR3 is 13 amino acids. Germline V gene data show CDR1 as DFQATT and CDR2 as SNEGSKA (reference sequence). J was trimmed by 7 bases and V by 6 bases; bases with no gene match: 10. The CDR3 sequence: CSAVDREGYEAFF. CDR3 DNA: TGCAGTGCCGTGGACAGGGAGGGCTATGAAGCTTTCTTT.

This clonotype was recorded at least ten times. The chain is built from TRBV4-2 and TRBJ2-3, with 8 bases that match TRBD2. The CDR3 length is 18 residues. V lost 0 bases, J lost 2 bases, and 10 bases stayed unmatched. Germline loops: CDR1 LGHNA, CDR2 YNFKEQ. The CDR3 reads CASSQDGSGGAFTDTQYF. Here the CDR3 DNA reads TGTGCCAGCAGCCAAGATGGATCGGGGGGGGCGTTCACAGATACGCAGTATTTT.

The J gene is TRBJ2-2, the V gene TRBV7-9; D may match TRBD1 or TRBD2 (5 bases each). This CDR3 has 14 amino acids. Germline loops: CDR1 SEHNR, CDR2 FQNEAQ (reference sequence). The CDR3 loop reads CVRDKLGDTGELFF. The CDR3 region has the DNA TGTGTCAGAGATAAGTTGGGGGACACCGGGGAGCTGTTTTTT.

The chain has TRBV6-2 or TRBV6-3 and TRBJ2-1; TRBD1 is a possible D gene (7 bases). The CDR3 has 13 residues. Trimming shortened V by 7 bases and J by 8 bases, and 15 bases separated the two germline ends. Germline CDR1 reads MNHEY; CDR2 reads SVGEGT. CDR3 sequence reads: CASIPGGYDEQFF. The CDR3 bases are TGTGCCAGCATTCCAGGGGGGTACGATGAGCAGTTCTTC.

This clonotype occurred many times. The V gene is TRBV7-9, the J gene TRBJ2-3, with D uncertain. There are 13 residues in the CDR3. Germline-derived CDR1 and CDR2 are SEHNR and FQNEAQ (reference sequence). The V end was cut by 0 bases, the J end by 4 bases, with 5 bases between. CDR3 sequence: CASSLAGPDTQYF. The DNA of the CDR3 is TGTGCCAGCAGCTTAGCAGGGCCAGATACGCAGTATTTT. The whole variable domain, remainder taken from reference TRBV7-9 and TRBJ2-3, is DTGVSQNPRHKITKRGQNVTFRCDPISEHNRLYWYRQTLGQGPEFLTYFQNEAQLEKSRLLSDRFSAERPKGSFSTLEIQRTEQGDSAMYLCASSLAGPDTQYFGPGTRLTVL.